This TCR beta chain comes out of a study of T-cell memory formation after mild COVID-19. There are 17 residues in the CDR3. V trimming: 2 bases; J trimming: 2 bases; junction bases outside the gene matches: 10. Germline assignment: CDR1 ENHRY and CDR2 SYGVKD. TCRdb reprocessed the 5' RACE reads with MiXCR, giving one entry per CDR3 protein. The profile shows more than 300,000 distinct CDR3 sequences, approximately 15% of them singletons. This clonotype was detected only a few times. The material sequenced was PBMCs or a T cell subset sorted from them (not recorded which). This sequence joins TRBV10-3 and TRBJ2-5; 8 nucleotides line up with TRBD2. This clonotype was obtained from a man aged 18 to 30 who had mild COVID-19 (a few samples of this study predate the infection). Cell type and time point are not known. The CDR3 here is CAISENPGLAPQETQYF. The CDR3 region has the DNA TGTGCCATCAGTGAGAATCCCGGACTAGCCCCTCAAGAGACCCAGTACTTC.